These 3 T cell receptor beta chains were sequenced from one sample in a study of shared clonotypes between healthy human individuals. Measured with immunoSEQ multiplex PCR; TCRdb has only the in-frame clones, and not every one. Of 2 million to 2.5 million clones listed, 90% to 95% are singletons. The sample taken for sequencing was naive CD4+ T cells from PBMCs. The subset is: CD45RA+ positively selected. The origin of the receptors is a man aged 18 to 30 in good health. Some clones in this sample may be carry-over from other donors' samples.

This chain uses TRBV15 with TRBJ1-3; TRBD1 is a possible D gene (6 bases). CDR1 is LNHNV, CDR2 YYDKDF, per germline (reference sequence). The CDR3 has 18 residues. V was trimmed by 3 bases and J by 3 bases, leaving 21 bases between them. CDR3 sequence: CATSRGWGGQIHGNTIYF. In DNA, the CDR3 is TGTGCCACCAGCAGGGGGTGGGGTGGACAGATACATGGAAACACCATATATTTT.

The V gene is TRBV5-1, the J gene TRBJ2-2, with a weak D call TRBD2 (6 bases). Germline CDR1 reads SGHRS; CDR2 reads YFSETQ. The length of the CDR3 is 16 residues. The germline V and J ends were trimmed by 0 bases and 5 bases, with 14 bases remaining between them. The CDR3 DNA is TGCGCCAGCAGCTTGGATACCTCGGCGGGGACCGGGGAGCTGTTTTTT. Translation: CASSLDTSAGTGELFF.

This clone was recorded once. CDR3 in amino acids: CASSLRTSGIIKQYF. CDR3 bases: TGTGCCAGCAGCCTACGGACTAGCGGGATAATCAAGCAGTACTTC. The chain recombines TRBV5-4 with TRBJ2-7; 12 bases match TRBD2. The V segment lost 4 bases and the J segment 8 bases; nucleotides outside the gene matches: 10. CDR3 length: 15 amino acids. Germline lookup yields CDR1 SGHNT and CDR2 YYREEE (reference sequence).